This TCR beta chain emerged from a study of control samples from healthy donors and cancer patients (TCRdb year 2020). Note on this clone: Its cognate antigen has yet to be identified. Base qualities are missing; no much larger clone stands one base away.

The library came from the immunoSEQ multiplex PCR assay. The immuneACCESS repertoire file appears here via TCRdb, limited to in-frame rearrangements. These files lack a portion of the clones; in checked studies, under half of the deficit traces to unresolved V genes, and the cause of the others is not known. The sample records around 130,000 clones, about 94% of which are singletons. The top ten clonotypes cover about 3.6% of the sample. Taken from cysteine to phenylalanine, the CDR3 has 13 residues. Kept here is only the CDR3 DNA, which spans 39 bases and is read in frame from base 1. Compared with germline, V lacks 3 bases and J lacks 7 bases; bases without a gene match: 5.

The sample comprised blood. Recombination joined TRBV12-3 or TRBV12-4 with TRBJ2-7, with 8 bases in between that match TRBD1. This TCR was recovered from a man between 25 and 39 years old in good health. The CDR3 has the sequence CASSFQGASEQYF. In nucleotide form, the sequence is TGTGCCAGCAGTTTTCAGGGGGCATCAGAGCAGTACTTC.